This T cell receptor beta chain was recovered during a study of control samples from healthy donors and cancer patients. Assay used: immunoSEQ multiplex PCR; TCRdb lists only in-frame clones, some missing. This repertoire shows approximately 120,000 clones, approximately 90% found once; its top ten account for 4% to 4.5%. With 4 bases clipped from V and 4 bases from J, the junction kept 10 bases outside the gene matches. Germline V gives CDR1 SGHRS, CDR2 YFSETQ. The CDR3 covers 16 residues. The receptor was isolated from a human donor in good health. The donor label of this sample is uncertain. The sequenced material came from blood. The rearrangement joins TRBV5-1 to TRBJ2-2; 7 bases are a match to TRBD2. The CDR3: CASSPGGLRGTGELFF. In DNA, the CDR3 is TGCGCCAGCAGCCCGGGAGGTTTGCGAGGCACCGGGGAGCTGTTTTTT.